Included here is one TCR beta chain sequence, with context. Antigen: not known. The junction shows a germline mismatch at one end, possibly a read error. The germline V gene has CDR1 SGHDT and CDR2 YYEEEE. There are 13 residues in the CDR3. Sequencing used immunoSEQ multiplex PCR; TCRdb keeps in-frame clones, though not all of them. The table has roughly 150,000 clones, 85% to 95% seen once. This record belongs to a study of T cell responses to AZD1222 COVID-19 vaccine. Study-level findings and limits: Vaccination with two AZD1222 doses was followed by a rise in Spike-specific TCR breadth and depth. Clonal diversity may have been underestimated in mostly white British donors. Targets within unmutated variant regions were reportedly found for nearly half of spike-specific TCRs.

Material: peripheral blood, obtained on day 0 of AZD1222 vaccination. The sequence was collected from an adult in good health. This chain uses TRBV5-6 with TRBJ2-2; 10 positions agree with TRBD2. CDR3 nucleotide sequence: TGTGCCAGCAGCTTGGGTTATCCTAGCGGGGGAATTTTT. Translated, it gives CASSLGYPSGGIF.